This TCR beta chain was identified in a study of CD8 T cells in Susac syndrome. This CDR3 contains 15 residues. Trimming pared 5 bases from V and 1 base from J, leaving 12 bases between. Germline CDR1 is SNHLY and CDR2 is FYNNEI. It was negative isolation that provided the CD8+ and CD4+ T cells, whereas TEMRA cells were enriched by FACS. Random-hexamer reverse transcription was applied to about 0.45 to 1 ug RNA. A multiplex approach, immunoSEQ multiplex PCR, amplified TCR beta CDR3 across 54 Vbeta and 13 Jbeta. Each CDR3 protein is one row after TCRdb ran MiXCR on the immunoSEQ multiplex PCR reads. The repertoire holds 150,000 to 200,000 distinct CDR3 sequences, with around 94% as singletons.

The gene calls are TRBV2 and TRBJ1-5, with D perhaps TRBD1 (5 bases). The sample was CD4+ T cells from PBMCs. The TCR comes from a human donor in good health. CDR3 DNA sequence: TGTGCCAGCAGTAGGGACGACCCGAGCAATCAGCCCCAGCATTTT. This encodes CASSRDDPSNQPQHF.